This is a list of T cell receptor beta chains from one sample in a study of cytomegalovirus exposure and HLA in healthy donors. The method was immunoSEQ multiplex PCR; TCRdb's version includes in-frame clones alone and lacks a portion of them. The table shows some 100,000 clones, with around three quarters occurring only once. The sequenced material came from PBMCs. These receptors were collected from a female donor in good health and CMV-seropositive. The CDR3 runs from the conserved cysteine through the conserved F or W. Fields, in order: J gene, clone size, V gene, D gene, CDR3 DNA, CDR3 protein. A D gene is named only where the DNA matches it firmly. Clone size, where shown, is once, few, many, or a class for clones that have expanded.

TRBJ2-1,NA,TRBV13,TRBD2,TGTGCCAGCAGTCCTACCGTGGGGACTAAATTCAATGAGCAGTTCTTC,CASSPTVGTKFNEQFF
TRBJ1-6,NA,TRBV6-1,NA,TGTGCCAGCACGAATCCGGATTCACCCCTCCACTTT,CASTNPDSPLHF
TRBJ1-5,NA,TRBV25-1,TRBD1,TGTGCCAGCAGTGGATCCCAGGACAGGGGGTTCGGTCAGCCCCAGCATTTT,CASSGSQDRGFGQPQHF
TRBJ1-1,NA,TRBV30,NA,TGTGCCTGGCTAGGAGGCACTGAAGCTTTCTTT,CAWLGGTEAFF
TRBJ2-3,few,TRBV15,TRBD2,TGTGCCACCAGCAGAGTTGCGGGAGTTAGAGATACGCAGTATTTT,CATSRVAGVRDTQYF
TRBJ2-1,NA,TRBV7-8,NA,TGTGCCAGCAGCTTAGGAGGCCGCAGCTCCTACAATGAGCAGTTCTTC,CASSLGGRSSYNEQFF
TRBJ2-2,NA,TRBV5-4,NA,TGTGCCAGCAGCGCTGGGGCGCCGAACACCGGGGAGCTGTTTTTT,CASSAGAPNTGELFF
TRBJ1-4,NA,TRBV25-1,NA,TGTGCCAGCAGTGACAGGGGAAAAAAACTGTTTTTT,CASSDRGKKLFF
TRBJ2-7,NA,TRBV4-3,TRBD2,TGCGCCAGCAGCCAGACCCCGGGACTAGCGGTCCACGAGCAGTACTTC,CASSQTPGLAVHEQYF
TRBJ2-7,once,TRBV5-1,TRBD1,TGCGCCAGCAGCTTTGGGGACAGGGGGGCCTACGAGCAGTACTTC,CASSFGDRGAYEQYF
TRBJ2-7,NA,TRBV15,TRBD2,TGTGCCACCAGCAGAGGCACTAGCGGGAGTAGCTACGAGCAGTACTTC,CATSRGTSGSSYEQYF
TRBJ2-7,NA,TRBV30,TRBD1,TGTGCCTGGAACGGACAGGGGGTGAGCGAGCAGTACTTC,CAWNGQGVSEQYF
TRBJ2-2,NA,TRBV28,TRBD2,TGTGCCAGCACCCCTCAGGTGGGGGGGTCGAACACCGGGGAGCTGTTTTTT,CASTPQVGGSNTGELFF
TRBJ2-7,NA,TRBV15,TRBD1,TGTGCCACCAGCAGGCTTAAGGGGACAGACTACGAGCAGTACTTC,CATSRLKGTDYEQYF
TRBJ1-5,once,TRBV19,TRBD1,TGTGCCAGTAGTTCGAAAGCTCGGGACAGGGTAAACTATAGCAATCAGCCCCAGCATTTT,CASSSKARDRVNYSNQPQHF
TRBJ2-3,NA,TRBV10-1,TRBD2,TGCGCCAGCAGTGATCTGGCGGGGGGAAGCACAGATACGCAGTATTTT,CASSDLAGGSTDTQYF
TRBJ2-7,once,TRBV19,NA,TGTGCCAGTAGTATAGGCAGGGCCGACGAGCAGTACTTC,CASSIGRADEQYF
TRBJ2-1,NA,TRBV10-3,TRBD2,TGTGCCATCAGTGATAGCGGGGGGCTTGGGGATGAGCAGTTCTTC,CAISDSGGLGDEQFF
TRBJ2-2,NA,TRBV7-9,NA,TGTTCCAGCAGCATAGGCCCGGGCGGGCCGAACACCGGGGAGCTGTTTTTT,CSSSIGPGGPNTGELFF
TRBJ1-2,NA,TRBV5-6,NA,TGTGCCAGCAGCCCGAAACAGGTTTTCTATGGCTACACCTTC,CASSPKQVFYGYTF
TRBJ2-1,few,TRBV6-4,NA,TGTGCCAGCAGCGCGACTAGTAACAATGAGCAGTTCTTC,CASSATSNNEQFF
TRBJ2-7,once,TRBV5-4,TRBD1,TGTGCCAGCAGCGGGAGCGGGACAGGGCTCGACGAGCAGTACTTC,CASSGSGTGLDEQYF
TRBJ2-5,NA,TRBV7-5,NA,TGTGCCAGCAGCTCCGGAGGGTCCGGGGAGACCCAGTACTTC,CASSSGGSGETQYF
TRBJ2-3,NA,TRBV27,TRBD1,TGTGCCAGCAGGCGACAGGGCCCAGATACGCAGTATTTT,CASRRQGPDTQYF
TRBJ1-2,NA,TRBV23-1,NA,TGCGCCAGCAGTCAATCGAGGCGAGAGCCTGGGGCCCTTGATGGCTACACCTTC,CASSQSRREPGALDGYTF
TRBJ2-7,NA,TRBV6-6,NA,TGTGCCAGCAGCCCTTCCAGGGGTAACGAGCAGTACTTC,CASSPSRGNEQYF
TRBJ1-1,NA,TRBV30,NA,TGTGCCTGGAGGTGGGCGGGGCGGAGGGACACTGAAGCTTTCTTT,CAWRWAGRRDTEAFF
TRBJ1-1,once,TRBV18,NA,TGTGCCAGCTCACCAAGGGAGATGGACACTGAAGCTTTCTTT,CASSPREMDTEAFF
TRBJ1-3,NA,TRBV19,NA,TGTGCCAGTAGTATCCCGGCAGGGTTGGGAAACACCATATATTTT,CASSIPAGLGNTIYF
TRBJ1-2,NA,TRBV9,TRBD1,TGTGCCAGCAGCCGACCGGGACAGGGGATCAACTATGGCTACACCTTC,CASSRPGQGINYGYTF
TRBJ2-7,NA,TRBV6-5,NA,TGTGCCAGCAGTCTCCACAGGAGCTCCTACGAGCAGTACTTC,CASSLHRSSYEQYF